Below are 6 T cell receptor beta chains sequenced from a single sample in a study of T cells expressing NK-cell markers. TCRdb reprocessed the 5' RACE reads and keeps a single row for each CDR3 protein, giving no DNA. The sample table sets out about 460,000 distinct CDR3 sequences. The sample consisted of blood T cells: a sorted CD56 or NKG2C T cell subset, CD4+ or CD8+ T cells, or bulk PBMC T cells (not recorded which). These receptors all come from a woman in her forties or fifties in good health.

This chain links TRBV5-6 with TRBJ2-7; TCRdb returns TRBD2, unconfirmable since there is no DNA. Germline CDR1 SGHDT, CDR2 YYEEEE. The CDR3 has 14 amino acids. CDR3 residues: CASSTLGGAYEQYF.

V usage is TRBV12-3 or TRBV12-4 and J usage is TRBJ2-3; TCRdb calls TRBD1, which cannot be checked without DNA. This CDR3 spans 15 amino acids. CDR3 residues: CASSSTTGGTDTQYF.

The chain is built from TRBV6-5 and TRBJ2-3; TCRdb names TRBD2, which stays unverified in the absence of DNA. Per the germline V gene, CDR1 is MNHEY and CDR2 is SVGAGI. The CDR3 extends over 16 amino acids. CDR3 loop: CASRRTRWASTDTQYF.

This rearrangement joins TRBV5-4 to TRBJ2-7; TCRdb lists TRBD2, though no DNA is available to test this call. Germline-derived CDR1 and CDR2 are SGHNT and YYREEE (reference sequence). This CDR3 contains 14 residues. CDR3 sequence: CASSLTSGAYEQYF.

The genes are TRBV27 and TRBJ2-3; TCRdb names TRBD1, which stays unverified in the absence of DNA. This CDR3 region has 14 residues. Germline V CDR1 and CDR2: MNHEY, SMNVEV (reference sequence). CDR3 in amino acids: CASSLATPGNTQYF.

This rearrangement joins TRBV12-3 or TRBV12-4 to TRBJ2-4; the TCRdb D gene call, TRBD1, has no DNA to confirm it. CDR3 size: 15 residues. The CDR3 sequence: CASSLHRDSKNIQYF.